This passage covers 20 T cell receptor beta chains from one sample sequenced in a study of CD8 T cells in Susac syndrome. RNA, at roughly 0.5 to 1 ug, was reverse transcribed with random hexamers. MiXCR, run by TCRdb on the immunoSEQ multiplex PCR reads, gives a single entry per CDR3 protein. The sample yields about 100,000 distinct CDR3 sequences, around 96% seen once. The material sequenced was CD8+ T cells from PBMCs. All receptors derive from a human donor with Susac syndrome.

The chain recombines TRBV3-1 with TRBJ1-2; D is uncertain. CDR3 length: 16 amino acids. Between the trimmed V and J ends, which lost 4 bases and 0 bases, there was a span of 15 bases. Germline CDR1 LGHDT, CDR2 YNNKEL (reference sequence). CDR3 sequence: CASSPYPSHTNYGYTF. CDR3 DNA sequence: TGTGCCAGCAGCCCCTACCCCAGCCATACTAACTATGGCTACACCTTC.

The chain joins TRBV10-3 to TRBJ2-2, with unresolved D. The CDR3 loop spans 14 amino acids. Germline values: CDR1 ENHRY, CDR2 SYGVKD. V lost 3 bases, J lost 4 bases, and 9 bases lay in between. The CDR3 loop is CAISDLGPTGELFF. The DNA for the CDR3 is TGTGCCATCAGTGATCTTGGGCCCACCGGGGAGCTGTTTTTT.

The chain couples TRBV29-1 to TRBJ2-1; a possible D gene is TRBD1 (5 bases). V shed 2 bases and J shed 6 bases, with 14 bases lying between them. CDR3 length: 14 residues. Germline V lookup: CDR1 SQVTM, CDR2 ANQGSEA. The CDR3 spells CSVESGHALNEQFF. CDR3 bases: TGCAGCGTTGAATCAGGGCATGCCCTCAATGAGCAGTTCTTC.

The J gene is TRBJ1-5, the V gene TRBV3-1; no clear D gene. The CDR3 has 14 amino acids. Per the germline V gene, CDR1 is LGHDT and CDR2 is YNNKEL (reference sequence). Trimming stripped 1 base from V and 9 bases from J, with 13 bases between. The CDR3 reads CASSQGVAPGPQHF. The CDR3, as DNA: TGTGCCAGCAGCCAAGGGGTAGCGCCGGGGCCCCAGCATTTT. The variable domain in full, completed from reference TRBV3-1 and TRBJ1-5, reads DTAVSQTPKYLVTQMGNDKSIKCEQNLGHDTMYWYKQDSKKFLKIMFSYNNKELIINETVPNRFSPKSPDKAHLNLHINSLELGDSAVYFCASSQGVAPGPQHFGDGTRLSIL.

The chain couples TRBV24-1 to TRBJ2-7; 8 nucleotides match TRBD1. Germline V CDR1 and CDR2: KGHDR, SFDVKD. This CDR3 has 17 residues. V dropped 6 bases and J dropped 6; count of bases not matched to a gene: 18. CDR3 amino acids: CATSPGQATSPPGEQYF. CDR3 DNA sequence: TGTGCCACCAGTCCGGGACAGGCGACGTCCCCACCTGGCGAGCAGTACTTC.

The CDR3 DNA reads as TGCGCCAGCAGCTGGGGTAGCAAGAATGAGCAGTTCTTC. Protein: CASSWGSKNEQFF. The chain is built from TRBV5-1 and TRBJ2-1; D is unresolved. The CDR3 has 13 amino acids. The germline V gene has CDR1 SGHRS and CDR2 YFSETQ. Trimming removed 3 bases from V and 7 bases from J, with 11 bases in between.

The chain combines TRBV5-1 with TRBJ2-7, with D possibly matching TRBD1 (7 bases). In germline, CDR1 is SGHRS, CDR2 YFSETQ. The CDR3 sequence is 16 residues long. Trimming removed 0 bases from V and 0 bases from J, with 13 bases in between. CDR3 residues: CASSLAEGALSYEQYF. The CDR3 DNA is TGCGCCAGCAGCTTGGCGGAGGGGGCCCTCTCCTACGAGCAGTACTTC.

The rearrangement uses TRBV28 and TRBJ2-3, with a tentative D call TRBD1 (6 bases). The CDR3 runs 18 residues. Trimming removed 6 bases from V and 2 bases from J, with 24 bases in between. CDR1 is MDHEN and CDR2 is SYDVKM in the germline V gene. For the CDR3, the DNA is TGTGCCAGCAGAACCTGGGACACAGGGTGGGCGCACACAGATACGCAGTATTTT. It yields the protein CASRTWDTGWAHTDTQYF.

The V and J genes are TRBV19 and TRBJ2-7; D unclear. Germline V gene sequence: CDR1 LNHDA, CDR2 SQIVND (reference sequence). V was pared by 4 bases and J by 3 bases, with 10 bases between. This CDR3 has 13 amino acids. The CDR3 loop reads CASSTRTSYEQYF. Here the CDR3 DNA reads TGTGCCAGTAGTACCCGGACCAGCTACGAGCAGTACTTC.

The chain has TRBV9 and TRBJ1-3; 7 nucleotides match TRBD1. Losses at the gene ends were 3 bases for V and 0 bases for J; bases not matched to a gene: 6. This CDR3 has 16 residues. Germline CDR1 SGDLS, CDR2 YYNGEE. The chain's CDR3 is CASSGGQVLSGNTIYF. The CDR3 DNA follows: TGTGCCAGCAGCGGTGGACAGGTTCTCTCTGGAAACACCATATATTTT.

The gene calls are TRBV29-1 and TRBJ2-7; 10 nucleotides line up with TRBD1. The CDR3 is 15 residues long. Germline V gives CDR1 SQVTM, CDR2 ANQGSEA. V lost 1 base, J lost 2 bases, and 5 bases stayed unmatched. The DNA of the CDR3 is TGCAGCGTTGAAGTCCCGGGACAGGGGACCTACGAGCAGTACTTC. Translation: CSVEVPGQGTYEQYF.

V is TRBV7-3 and J is TRBJ2-3; no reliable D call. V was trimmed by 2 bases and J by 6 bases, leaving 12 bases between them. The CDR3 contains 14 residues. Germline loops: CDR1 SGHTA, CDR2 FQGTGA. CDR3 coding DNA: TGTGCCAGCAGCTTAGCCGGCACCCCGGATACGCAGTATTTT. The encoded protein is CASSLAGTPDTQYF.

The rearrangement joins TRBV4-1 to TRBJ2-5, with 8 bases matching TRBD1. This CDR3 has 17 residues. V dropped 4 bases and J dropped 0; count of bases not matched to a gene: 10. CDR1 and CDR2 (germline): MGHRA, YSYEKL. Here the CDR3 DNA reads TGCGCCAGCAGCCTGGGTTACAGGGGGAAAGACCAAGAGACCCAGTACTTC. It is translated as CASSLGYRGKDQETQYF.

J is TRBJ1-6 and V is TRBV7-9, with TRBD1 identical over 9 bases. CDR1 and CDR2 from the germline V gene are SEHNR and FQNEAQ (reference sequence). The CDR3 covers 15 residues. The V gene end was trimmed by 3 bases and the J gene end by 13 bases; junction bases not matched to a gene: 10. CDR3 sequence reads: CASSFPTGGTPPLHF. CDR3 sequence (DNA): TGTGCCAGCAGCTTCCCGACAGGGGGTACGCCGCCCCTCCACTTT.

The V gene is TRBV6-5, the J gene TRBJ2-5; 7 nucleotides line up with TRBD2. CDR3 length: 15 amino acids. Losses at the gene ends were 7 bases for V and 2 bases for J; bases not matched to a gene: 10. CDR1 is MNHEY, CDR2 SVGAGI, per germline. CDR3 in amino acids: CASIPHAGDQETQYF. CDR3 coding DNA: TGTGCCAGCATTCCCCACGCGGGAGATCAAGAGACCCAGTACTTC.

The gene calls are TRBV3-1 and TRBJ1-1, with D perhaps TRBD1 (6 bases). V was pared by 8 bases and J by 5 bases, with 18 bases between. The CDR3 covers 14 residues. Germline-derived CDR1 and CDR2 are LGHDT and YNNKEL (reference sequence). CDR3 DNA: TGTGCCAGCCTCAGGGGAGCGGGGGGAACTGAAGCTTTCTTT. This sequence encodes CASLRGAGGTEAFF.

The chain has TRBV29-1 and TRBJ1-2, with D maybe TRBD1 (6 bases). This CDR3 is 10 amino acids long. V lost 7 bases, J lost 10 bases, and 13 bases lay in between. CDR1 is SQVTM, CDR2 ANQGSEA, per germline. CDR3 residues: CSARGQDYTF. CDR3 DNA: TGCAGCGCCCGGGGGCAGGACTACACCTTC.

This clonotype has more than one count but fewer than ten. The chain joins TRBV7-2 to TRBJ2-1; D is possibly TRBD2 (5 bases). The CDR3 is made up of 14 amino acids. V lost 0 bases to trimming and J lost 7 bases, with 10 bases between them. Germline assignment: CDR1 SGHTA and CDR2 FQGNSA. CDR3 residues: CASSLAGVQNEQFF. The CDR3 DNA is TGTGCCAGCAGCTTAGCGGGAGTTCAGAATGAGCAGTTCTTC.

The chain recombines TRBV18 with TRBJ1-1; 7 positions match TRBD1. This CDR3 comprises 16 residues. Germline V gene lookup returns CDR1 KGHSH and CDR2 LQKENI. V was clipped by 2 bases and J by 1 base; unmatched bases: 7. Here the CDR3 DNA reads TGTGCCAGCTCACCAGTGACAGGGATGCAGAACACTGAAGCTTTCTTT. This translates into CASSPVTGMQNTEAFF.

The chain joins TRBV7-2 to TRBJ2-7; D gene uncertain. The CDR3 covers 14 residues. V dropped 5 bases and J dropped 0 bases, with 11 bases sitting between them. Germline CDR1 SGHTA, CDR2 FQGNSA. The CDR3 nucleotides read TGTGCCAGCAGCCGTAGTTCCAGCTCCTACGAGCAGTACTTC. Its protein product is CASSRSSSSYEQYF.